This T cell receptor beta chain is from a study of T-cell memory formation after mild COVID-19. Background on the study: TCR clusters were largely donor specific.

Trimming at V came to 3 bases and at J to 4 bases, leaving 6 bases not matched to a gene. The CDR3 contains 14 residues. MiXCR, applied by TCRdb to the 5' RACE reads, yields one record per CDR3 protein. Altogether roughly 130,000 distinct CDR3 sequences are present, more than 15% being singletons, with the ten largest covering roughly 13%. Overall study results and limits: CD4+ contracting clones were found mainly in CM and EM, and CD8+ ones in EMRA.

This clonotype was counted a few times. Its antigen remains unknown. The genes are TRBV12-3 or TRBV12-4 and TRBJ2-7, with 7 bases matching TRBD1. Sequencing was performed on PBMCs or a T cell subset sorted from them (not recorded which). The TCR sequence derives from an adult woman who had mild COVID-19 (a few samples of this study predate the infection). Cell type and time point are not known. As DNA, the CDR3 is TGTGCCAGCAGTTTTAGGTCAGGGGGTTACGAGCAGTACTTC. Protein product: CASSFRSGGYEQYF.